This TCR beta chain is drawn from a study of T cells after yellow fever vaccination (dated by TCRdb to the late 2010s). Study-level background: Libraries from fractions with low cell numbers were prepared with the SMART-Seq v4 Ultra Low Input RNA kit. To track T-cell clones before and after primary and booster YFV17D yellow fever vaccination, bulk TCR alpha and beta repertoires were sequenced longitudinally. The cohort comprised two healthy male donors, one aged 18 to 30 and one aged 30 to 40 years. Blood was drawn at multiple timepoints before and after primary and secondary immunization, with bulk PBMC replicates and cell subsets isolated.

Broad study findings and their caveats: FACS-sorted repertoires could contain abundant contaminating clonotypes from the bulk population, so computational filtering was required. After the booster, most clones that had expanded after primary vaccination were detected again (around 96% of CD4 and roughly 86% of CD8), suggesting broad maintenance of memory. The secondary T-cell response was found to be weaker but faster than the primary response, with a peak reached on day 5 rather than on day 15. A small fraction of clonotypes appeared in both the CD4 and CD8 compartments, likely as a result of convergent recombination. Because only two donors were included in the study, the extent to which the findings can be generalized is limited.

This clonotype was detected many times. The antigen it recognizes is unknown. The input lacks base qualities; no much larger clone sits a single base away. TCR cDNA was synthesized by 5'RACE template switching, through which a universal primer site and unique molecular identifiers were introduced. cDNA synthesis was primed from both the TCR alpha and TCR beta constant segments. Two PCR steps were used to amplify libraries, with sample barcodes and sequencing adapters being added in the second step. Sequencing of libraries was performed on Illumina HiSeq 2500 (2x100 bp) or NovaSeq (2x150 bp). The paper's processing steps were these. MIGEC handled demultiplexing of reads and collapsing into UMI consensus sequences, while MiXCR performed V(D)J alignment. Vaccine-responding clonotypes were defined with edgeR using replicate PBMC samples, requiring FDR below 0.01 and a log2 fold change above 5 up to day 15. Each bulk clonotype was labeled CD4 or CD8 based on which sequenced repertoire, CD4 or CD8, contained the clonotype at higher abundance. TCRdb trimmed public reads at Q25 via fastp, called clones via MiXCR and kept in-frame beta chains. Rows with one shared CDR3 protein collapse into an entry with the most common genes and DNA. The V and J calls here are based on TCRdb, not the publication. A total of some 120,000 distinct CDR3 sequences appear in this sample, 7.5% to 9.5% of them only once. The biggest ten clones account for around 25% of the sample.

The treatment or condition label for this specimen denotes: live attenuated yellow fever vaccine strain. A standard Ficoll-Paque protocol was used to isolate PBMCs from peripheral blood. Dynabeads CD4 and CD8 positive selection kits were used to isolate the CD4 and CD8 T-cell fractions. TriZol was used to extract RNA from bulk PBMCs, CD4 and CD8 fractions, and dextramer-positive and dextramer-negative fractions. The germline V gene sets CDR1 to SQVTM and CDR2 to ANQGSEA. From its cysteine to its phenylalanine, the CDR3 spans 16 amino acids. Only the CDR3 region is kept as DNA, spanning 48 bases read in frame from base 1. Deletion took 2 bases off V and 4 bases off J, with a span of 18 bases between the germline ends.

The receptor chain draws on TRBV29-1 and TRBJ2-1, with TRBD1 perhaps the D gene, on 6 matching bases. The source is a young man who received the YFV17D yellow fever vaccine. This sample comprised CD8+ T cells sorted from PBMCs, obtained 45 days after the yellow fever booster vaccination. The sequenced DNA is TGCAGCGTTGAACAGGACAGATTACGTTCTTACAATGAGCAGTTCTTC. Its protein is CSVEQDRLRSYNEQFF.